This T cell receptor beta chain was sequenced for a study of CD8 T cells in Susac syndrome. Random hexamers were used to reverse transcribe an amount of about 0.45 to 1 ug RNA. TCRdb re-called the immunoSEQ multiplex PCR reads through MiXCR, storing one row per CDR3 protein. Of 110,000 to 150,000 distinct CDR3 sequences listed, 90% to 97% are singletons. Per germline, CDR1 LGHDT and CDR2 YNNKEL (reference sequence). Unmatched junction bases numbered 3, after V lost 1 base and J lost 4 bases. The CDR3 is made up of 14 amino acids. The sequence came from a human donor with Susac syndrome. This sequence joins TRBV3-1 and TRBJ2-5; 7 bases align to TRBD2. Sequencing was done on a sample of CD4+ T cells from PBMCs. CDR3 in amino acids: CASSQGTSRETQYF. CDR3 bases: TGTGCCAGCAGCCAAGGGACTAGTCGAGAGACCCAGTACTTC.